This record looks at one T cell receptor (beta chain) sequence and its context. Authors' analysis steps: Reference gene primers were amplified, and this amplification served to estimate nucleated cell counts. Repertoires were generated with immunoSEQ multiplex PCR, while TCRdb's copy carries only in-frame clones and drops some. V and J calls and clone size follow that table, whereas D and trimming were derived from the DNA. The data show approximately 300,000 clones, with over 75% seen just once and 3.5% to 4.5% held by the top ten. This sample is part of a study of blood T cell repertoires in COVID-19. Study in general: COVID-19 samples from acute and convalescent phases originated in the United States, Italy and Spain. The cDNA or gDNA used as material had been derived from T cells, B-cell-depleted T cells, or PBMCs.

From germline, CDR1 is SGHDN and CDR2 FVKESK. V lost 5 bases to trimming and J lost 4 bases; unmatched junction nucleotides: 4. The CDR3 is made up of 15 amino acids. This clonotype originated in a woman between 50 and 59 years old with active or convalescent COVID-19. This chain connects TRBV14 to TRBJ2-1; 11 bases map to TRBD2. Sequenced material: peripheral blood. The CDR3 sequence: CASSAGTSGYNEQFF. DNA for the CDR3: TGTGCCAGCAGCGCCGGGACTAGCGGTTACAATGAGCAGTTCTTC.